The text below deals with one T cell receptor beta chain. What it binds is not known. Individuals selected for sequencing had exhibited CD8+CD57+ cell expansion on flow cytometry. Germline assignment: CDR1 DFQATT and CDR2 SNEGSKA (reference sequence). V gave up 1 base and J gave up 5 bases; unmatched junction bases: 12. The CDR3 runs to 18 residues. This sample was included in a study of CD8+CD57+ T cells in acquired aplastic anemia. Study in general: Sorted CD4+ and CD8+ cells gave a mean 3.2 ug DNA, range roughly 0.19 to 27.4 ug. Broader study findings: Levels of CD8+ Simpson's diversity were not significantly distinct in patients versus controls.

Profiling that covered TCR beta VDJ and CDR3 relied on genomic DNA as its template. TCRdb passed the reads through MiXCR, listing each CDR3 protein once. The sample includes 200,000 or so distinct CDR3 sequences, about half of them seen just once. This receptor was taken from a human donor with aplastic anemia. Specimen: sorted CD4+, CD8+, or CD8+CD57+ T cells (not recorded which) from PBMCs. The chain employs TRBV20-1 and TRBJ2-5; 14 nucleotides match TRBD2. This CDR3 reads CSARANLTSGGAVETQYF. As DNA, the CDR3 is TGCAGTGCTAGAGCCAACCTGACTAGCGGGGGGGCAGTGGAGACCCAGTACTTC.